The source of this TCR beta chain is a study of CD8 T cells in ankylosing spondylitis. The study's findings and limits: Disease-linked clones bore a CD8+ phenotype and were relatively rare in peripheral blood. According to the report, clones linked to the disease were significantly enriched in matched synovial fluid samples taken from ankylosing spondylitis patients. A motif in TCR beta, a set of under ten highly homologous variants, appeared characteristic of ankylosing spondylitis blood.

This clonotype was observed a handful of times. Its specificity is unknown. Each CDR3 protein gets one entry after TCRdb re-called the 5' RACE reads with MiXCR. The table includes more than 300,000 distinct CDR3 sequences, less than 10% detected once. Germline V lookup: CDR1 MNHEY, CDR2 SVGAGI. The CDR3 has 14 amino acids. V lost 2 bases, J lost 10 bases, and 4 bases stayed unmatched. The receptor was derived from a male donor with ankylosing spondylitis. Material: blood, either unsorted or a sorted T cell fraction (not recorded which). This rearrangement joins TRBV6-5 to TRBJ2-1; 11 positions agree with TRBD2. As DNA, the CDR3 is TGTGCCAGCAGTTACGGGACTAGCGGTGGCGAGCAGTTCTTC. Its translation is CASSYGTSGGEQFF.